Each of the 22 T cell receptor beta chains below was sequenced from the same sample in a study of OX40 agonist ivuxolimab in advanced cancers. The table came from immunoSEQ multiplex PCR; TCRdb's copy has only in-frame clones and leaves some out. Here the sample spans roughly 80,000 clones, about 86% being singletons. Sequences were derived from CD4+ or CD8+ T cells sorted from blood, sampled in a trial of the OX40 agonist ivuxolimab. The receptor set was obtained from an adult with an advanced solid tumor such as melanoma, head and neck, liver or kidney cancer.

The chain combines TRBV11-3 with TRBJ1-1; D possibly corresponds to TRBD1 (5 bases). V was clipped by 1 base and J by 4 bases, with 10 bases between them. Germline CDR1 reads SGHNT; CDR2 reads YENEEA. CDR3 size: 14 residues. The CDR3 nucleotides are TGTGCCAGCAGCTTAGGACCAGGGCGCACTGAAGCTTTCTTT. Translated: CASSLGPGRTEAFF.

The rearrangement uses TRBV19 and TRBJ2-7, with D possibly called TRBD1 or TRBD2 (5 bases each). Trimming took 5 bases from V and 6 from J, leaving 17 bases between them. The CDR3 runs to 14 residues. Germline CDR1 is LNHDA and CDR2 is SQIVND (reference sequence). The CDR3 sequence is CASSSGTLGTEQYF. The CDR3, as DNA: TGTGCCAGTAGTTCCGGGACCTTGGGGACCGAGCAGTACTTC.

The CDR3 region is CASSALGGGNYGYTF. The CDR3 DNA sequence: TGTGCCAGCAGCGCCCTAGGGGGTGGGAACTATGGCTACACCTTC. The chain employs TRBV11-2 and TRBJ1-2; D is perhaps TRBD1 (6 bases). The germline V gene has CDR1 SGHAT and CDR2 FQNNGV. The CDR3 is made up of 15 amino acids. Trimming pared 5 bases from V and 2 bases from J, leaving 15 bases between.

This clone is a singleton in its sample. This chain links TRBV19 with TRBJ2-7; 8 bases line up with TRBD2. The CDR3 length is 15 residues. With V trimmed by 2 bases and J by 2 bases, 5 bases remained unmatched. The germline CDR1 and CDR2 sequences are LNHDA and SQIVND (reference sequence). CDR3 bases: TGTGCCAGTAGTATACGGGGGGGAACACCCTACGAGCAGTACTTC. Translation gives CASSIRGGTPYEQYF.

The J gene is TRBJ2-3, the V gene TRBV7-2; 7 bases match TRBD1. The V and J ends lost 6 bases and 2 bases, in that order; junction bases with no gene match: 5. CDR3 length: 14 amino acids. CDR1 and CDR2 (germline): SGHTA, FQGNSA. The CDR3 nucleotides are TGTGCCAGCAGTCGGGACAGAAACACAGATACGCAGTATTTT. This encodes CASSRDRNTDTQYF.

This chain links TRBV10-3 with TRBJ1-2; TRBD1 matches 7 bases. The trim removed 5 bases at V and 6 bases at J, leaving 6 bases unmatched. The CDR3 is 13 residues long. Germline V gene lookup returns CDR1 ENHRY and CDR2 SYGVKD. The CDR3 loop reads CAISPGTAHGYTF. As DNA, the CDR3 is TGTGCCATCAGTCCAGGGACAGCTCATGGCTACACCTTC.

The genes are TRBV14 and TRBJ1-4; weak D call: TRBD1 (6 bases). Germline CDR1 is SGHDN and CDR2 is FVKESK. With 4 bases removed from V and 5 bases from J, the gap between germline ends came to 20 bases. The CDR3 is 17 amino acids. The CDR3 nucleotides read TGTGCCAGCAGCCGCACGAGGGGGGGGACTGCGAATGAAAAACTGTTTTTT. The encoded protein is CASSRTRGGTANEKLFF.

The rearrangement joins TRBV19 to TRBJ2-3; D might be TRBD2 (6 bases). V was pared by 1 base and J by 1 base, with 9 bases between. CDR3 length: 15 amino acids. Per germline, CDR1 LNHDA and CDR2 SQIVND (reference sequence). This chain's CDR3 is CASSIAVAGTDTQYF. The DNA for the CDR3 is TGTGCCAGTAGTATAGCAGTAGCGGGCACAGATACGCAGTATTTT.

This clone was counted once. The rearrangement uses TRBV27 and TRBJ2-1, with D perhaps assigned TRBD1 or TRBD2 (6 bases each). Looked up from germline, CDR1 is MNHEY and CDR2 is SMNVEV (reference sequence). The CDR3 is 16 residues long. Trimming took off 2 bases at V and 2 bases at J, with 13 bases between the two ends. In DNA, the CDR3 is TGTGCCAGCAGTTTAGAACGGGGGCATACCTACAATGAGCAGTTCTTC. Translating gives CASSLERGHTYNEQFF.

The CDR3 nucleotides read TGTGCCAGCAGTCCGGGGCGGGCTAACTATGGCTACACCTTC. It codes for CASSPGRANYGYTF. This chain links TRBV7-2 with TRBJ1-2, with D possibly matching TRBD1 (5 bases). Germline values: CDR1 SGHTA, CDR2 FQGNSA. Between the trimmed V and J ends, which lost 6 bases and 0 bases, there was a span of 11 bases. This CDR3 region has 14 residues.

The rearrangement links TRBV30 to TRBJ1-1; D is undetermined. V was clipped by 0 bases and J by 4 bases, with 12 bases between them. Germline V gene lookup returns CDR1 GTSNPN and CDR2 SVGIG (reference sequence). The CDR3 is 14 residues long. This chain's CDR3 is CAWSVSGFGTEAFF. For the CDR3, the DNA is TGTGCCTGGAGTGTGTCGGGGTTTGGCACTGAAGCTTTCTTT.

This sequence joins TRBV6-1 and TRBJ1-5, with TRBD1 matching 9 bases. In germline, CDR1 is MNHNS, CDR2 SASEGT. The ends lost 6 bases at V and 4 bases at J; junction bases unmatched: 7. This CDR3 has 15 residues. Written as DNA, the CDR3 is TGTGCCAGCAGATCGACAGGGGGAGGTAATCAGCCCCAGCATTTT. Protein: CASRSTGGGNQPQHF.

This chain connects TRBV5-1 to TRBJ2-3; D is perhaps TRBD2 (5 bases). The length of the CDR3 is 14 residues. Trimming removed 6 bases from V and 4 bases from J, with 15 bases in between. Germline CDR1 SGHRS, CDR2 YFSETQ. In nucleotides, the CDR3 is TGCGCCAGCACCAGCGGAGCGGACGCAGATACGCAGTATTTT. This encodes CASTSGADADTQYF.

This chain links TRBV6-1 with TRBJ1-5; TRBD1 might be the D (5 bases). There are 14 residues in the CDR3. The germline gives CDR1 MNHNS, CDR2 SASEGT. V was cut by 4 bases and J by 4 bases, with 11 bases left in between. CDR3 amino acids: CASSVAGTNQPQHF. CDR3 nucleotide sequence: TGTGCCAGCAGTGTGGCGGGGACGAATCAGCCCCAGCATTTT.

This sequence joins TRBV7-9 and TRBJ1-3, with D possibly TRBD1 on 5 matching bases. V lost 3 bases to trimming and J lost 8 bases, with 14 bases between them. The CDR3 length is 14 residues. Germline V gene data show CDR1 as SEHNR and CDR2 as FQNEAQ (reference sequence). DNA of the CDR3: TGTGCCAGCAGCTTGGTATCCGCGGGGCACACCATATATTTT. Its translation is CASSLVSAGHTIYF.

The J gene is TRBJ1-5, the V gene TRBV6-5, with D tentatively TRBD1 (6 bases). The ends were cut back, 7 bases at V and 2 bases at J, with 12 bases in the middle. The CDR3 runs to 14 residues. Germline V gene data show CDR1 as MNHEY and CDR2 as SVGAGI. In DNA form, the CDR3 reads TGTGCCAGCAAGAAGGGGGGGGGCAATCAGCCCCAGCATTTT. As protein: CASKKGGGNQPQHF.

The V gene is TRBV19, the J gene TRBJ1-1, with 7 bases aligning to TRBD1. The CDR3 sequence is 15 residues long. Germline loops: CDR1 LNHDA, CDR2 SQIVND (reference sequence). The trim removed 7 bases at V and 6 bases at J, leaving 14 bases unmatched. CDR3 protein: CASTSPPTGRAEAFF. CDR3 DNA sequence: TGTGCCAGTACCTCCCCCCCGACAGGGAGGGCTGAAGCTTTCTTT.

The chain is built from TRBV19 and TRBJ2-2, with 9 bases lining up with TRBD1. The V segment lost 8 bases and the J segment 6 bases; nucleotides outside the gene matches: 16. CDR1 is LNHDA and CDR2 is SQIVND in the germline V gene (reference sequence). This CDR3 has 17 amino acids. CDR3: CASSLSRDRVTAGELFF. The CDR3 DNA reads as TGTGCCAGTTCCCTATCCAGGGACAGGGTTACGGCCGGGGAGCTGTTTTTT.

This chain links TRBV27 with TRBJ2-1; 8 nucleotides agree with TRBD2. The CDR3 length is 15 residues. From germline, CDR1 is MNHEY and CDR2 SMNVEV (reference sequence). Germline trimming cut 7 bases from V and 3 bases from J; bases unmatched to any gene: 8. CDR3 DNA sequence: TGTGCCAGCAATCCCTCGACTAGCGTCTACAATGAGCAGTTCTTC. Translating it yields CASNPSTSVYNEQFF.

This clone was seen a few times. The CDR3 DNA reads TGTGCCAGCAGCTCTGCGGTAGCCAAAAACATTCAGTACTTC. Amino acids: CASSSAVAKNIQYF. The V gene is TRBV7-2, the J gene TRBJ2-4; D not resolved. Germline CDR1 is SGHTA and CDR2 is FQGNSA. The CDR3 consists of 14 residues. Trimming stripped 4 bases from V and 0 bases from J, with 7 bases between.

The chain combines TRBV18 with TRBJ1-2, with D hard to call. CDR3 length: 14 amino acids. V was trimmed by 3 bases and J by 4 bases, leaving 12 bases between them. Germline V gene data show CDR1 as KGHSH and CDR2 as LQKENI. The CDR3 is CASSPSWESYGYTF. CDR3 nucleotide sequence: TGTGCCAGCTCACCTTCTTGGGAGAGCTATGGCTACACCTTC.

This chain connects TRBV7-2 to TRBJ1-1; D uncertain. V dropped 3 bases and J dropped 11 bases, with 28 bases sitting between them. Germline loops: CDR1 SGHTA, CDR2 FQGNSA. The CDR3 is 17 residues long. The CDR3 spells CASSLRLSLLKTARAFF. In DNA, the CDR3 is TGTGCCAGCAGCTTGAGACTATCCCTCCTGAAAACCGCAAGGGCTTTCTTT. Variable domain in full (rest from reference TRBV7-2 and TRBJ1-1): GAGVSQSPSNKVTEKGKDVELRCDPISGHTALYWYRQSLGQGLEFLIYFQGNSAPDKSGLPSDRFSAERTGGSVSTLTIQRTQQEDSAVYLCASSLRLSLLKTARAFFGQGTRLTVV.